This T cell receptor (beta chain) was obtained from a study of lymphopenia after photon versus proton radiotherapy (dated by TCRdb to the late 2010s). Broadly, across the study: In patients with gastrointestinal tumors who developed high-grade lymphopenia, the study compared the immunological effects of photon radiation therapy with those of proton radiation therapy. The cohort comprised about 20 patients with gastrointestinal tumors who received either photon or proton therapy and then developed lymphopenia. The goal of the study was to describe how the two radiation modalities differ in their effects on the immune system.

Of note for this clone: Its antigen specificity is not known. The sample holds no much larger clone one base away, and base qualities are not on file.

Libraries were built with the immunoSEQ multiplex PCR assay. Alongside multiparametric flow cytometry, deep sequencing of rearranged TCR beta loci was used to profile the T cell repertoires. The table comes from immuneACCESS by way of TCRdb, which keeps in-frame sequences with V and J called. Part of the clones is missing from these tables; in studies checked, under half for an unresolved V gene and the rest for unknown reasons. The sample has 55,000 to 85,000 clones on record, roughly 92% of them singletons. 2% to 2.5% of the sample is taken by the ten largest. Here is what the overall study found, with its caveats: Across the cohort, among patients who died, a greater drop in TCR diversity after the nadir was inversely correlated with overall survival time. The survival association was assessed only in patients who died, and better survival with proton therapy was presented by the authors as a possibility rather than a demonstrated result. Once the lymphocyte count had reached its nadir, the repertoires of photon-treated patients showed oligoclonal expansion, particularly of CD8+ Temra cells, and this expansion drove the decline in diversity. Proton-treated patients stayed relatively stable during treatment, while photon-treated patients lost naive T cells and TCR diversity and gained effector/memory populations.

Trimmed from V: 1 base; trimmed from J: 8 bases; junction bases lacking a gene match: 3. CDR1 and CDR2 are drawn from the germline V gene: SGHDT, YYEEEE. The CDR3 spans 13 residues, from the cysteine through the phenylalanine. Only the CDR3 portion is preserved as DNA: 39 bases, with reading frame beginning at the first base. The sequence derives from a woman in her thirties or forties with cholangiocarcinoma. The specimen was peripheral blood, collected from a patient treated with photon-based radiotherapy. The chain is made from TRBV5-6 and TRBJ1-1, and TRBD1 aligns with 9 junction nucleotides. The DNA sequence reads TGTGCCAGCAGCTTGCCCGGACAGGGGGAAGCTTTCTTT. It translates to CASSLPGQGEAFF.